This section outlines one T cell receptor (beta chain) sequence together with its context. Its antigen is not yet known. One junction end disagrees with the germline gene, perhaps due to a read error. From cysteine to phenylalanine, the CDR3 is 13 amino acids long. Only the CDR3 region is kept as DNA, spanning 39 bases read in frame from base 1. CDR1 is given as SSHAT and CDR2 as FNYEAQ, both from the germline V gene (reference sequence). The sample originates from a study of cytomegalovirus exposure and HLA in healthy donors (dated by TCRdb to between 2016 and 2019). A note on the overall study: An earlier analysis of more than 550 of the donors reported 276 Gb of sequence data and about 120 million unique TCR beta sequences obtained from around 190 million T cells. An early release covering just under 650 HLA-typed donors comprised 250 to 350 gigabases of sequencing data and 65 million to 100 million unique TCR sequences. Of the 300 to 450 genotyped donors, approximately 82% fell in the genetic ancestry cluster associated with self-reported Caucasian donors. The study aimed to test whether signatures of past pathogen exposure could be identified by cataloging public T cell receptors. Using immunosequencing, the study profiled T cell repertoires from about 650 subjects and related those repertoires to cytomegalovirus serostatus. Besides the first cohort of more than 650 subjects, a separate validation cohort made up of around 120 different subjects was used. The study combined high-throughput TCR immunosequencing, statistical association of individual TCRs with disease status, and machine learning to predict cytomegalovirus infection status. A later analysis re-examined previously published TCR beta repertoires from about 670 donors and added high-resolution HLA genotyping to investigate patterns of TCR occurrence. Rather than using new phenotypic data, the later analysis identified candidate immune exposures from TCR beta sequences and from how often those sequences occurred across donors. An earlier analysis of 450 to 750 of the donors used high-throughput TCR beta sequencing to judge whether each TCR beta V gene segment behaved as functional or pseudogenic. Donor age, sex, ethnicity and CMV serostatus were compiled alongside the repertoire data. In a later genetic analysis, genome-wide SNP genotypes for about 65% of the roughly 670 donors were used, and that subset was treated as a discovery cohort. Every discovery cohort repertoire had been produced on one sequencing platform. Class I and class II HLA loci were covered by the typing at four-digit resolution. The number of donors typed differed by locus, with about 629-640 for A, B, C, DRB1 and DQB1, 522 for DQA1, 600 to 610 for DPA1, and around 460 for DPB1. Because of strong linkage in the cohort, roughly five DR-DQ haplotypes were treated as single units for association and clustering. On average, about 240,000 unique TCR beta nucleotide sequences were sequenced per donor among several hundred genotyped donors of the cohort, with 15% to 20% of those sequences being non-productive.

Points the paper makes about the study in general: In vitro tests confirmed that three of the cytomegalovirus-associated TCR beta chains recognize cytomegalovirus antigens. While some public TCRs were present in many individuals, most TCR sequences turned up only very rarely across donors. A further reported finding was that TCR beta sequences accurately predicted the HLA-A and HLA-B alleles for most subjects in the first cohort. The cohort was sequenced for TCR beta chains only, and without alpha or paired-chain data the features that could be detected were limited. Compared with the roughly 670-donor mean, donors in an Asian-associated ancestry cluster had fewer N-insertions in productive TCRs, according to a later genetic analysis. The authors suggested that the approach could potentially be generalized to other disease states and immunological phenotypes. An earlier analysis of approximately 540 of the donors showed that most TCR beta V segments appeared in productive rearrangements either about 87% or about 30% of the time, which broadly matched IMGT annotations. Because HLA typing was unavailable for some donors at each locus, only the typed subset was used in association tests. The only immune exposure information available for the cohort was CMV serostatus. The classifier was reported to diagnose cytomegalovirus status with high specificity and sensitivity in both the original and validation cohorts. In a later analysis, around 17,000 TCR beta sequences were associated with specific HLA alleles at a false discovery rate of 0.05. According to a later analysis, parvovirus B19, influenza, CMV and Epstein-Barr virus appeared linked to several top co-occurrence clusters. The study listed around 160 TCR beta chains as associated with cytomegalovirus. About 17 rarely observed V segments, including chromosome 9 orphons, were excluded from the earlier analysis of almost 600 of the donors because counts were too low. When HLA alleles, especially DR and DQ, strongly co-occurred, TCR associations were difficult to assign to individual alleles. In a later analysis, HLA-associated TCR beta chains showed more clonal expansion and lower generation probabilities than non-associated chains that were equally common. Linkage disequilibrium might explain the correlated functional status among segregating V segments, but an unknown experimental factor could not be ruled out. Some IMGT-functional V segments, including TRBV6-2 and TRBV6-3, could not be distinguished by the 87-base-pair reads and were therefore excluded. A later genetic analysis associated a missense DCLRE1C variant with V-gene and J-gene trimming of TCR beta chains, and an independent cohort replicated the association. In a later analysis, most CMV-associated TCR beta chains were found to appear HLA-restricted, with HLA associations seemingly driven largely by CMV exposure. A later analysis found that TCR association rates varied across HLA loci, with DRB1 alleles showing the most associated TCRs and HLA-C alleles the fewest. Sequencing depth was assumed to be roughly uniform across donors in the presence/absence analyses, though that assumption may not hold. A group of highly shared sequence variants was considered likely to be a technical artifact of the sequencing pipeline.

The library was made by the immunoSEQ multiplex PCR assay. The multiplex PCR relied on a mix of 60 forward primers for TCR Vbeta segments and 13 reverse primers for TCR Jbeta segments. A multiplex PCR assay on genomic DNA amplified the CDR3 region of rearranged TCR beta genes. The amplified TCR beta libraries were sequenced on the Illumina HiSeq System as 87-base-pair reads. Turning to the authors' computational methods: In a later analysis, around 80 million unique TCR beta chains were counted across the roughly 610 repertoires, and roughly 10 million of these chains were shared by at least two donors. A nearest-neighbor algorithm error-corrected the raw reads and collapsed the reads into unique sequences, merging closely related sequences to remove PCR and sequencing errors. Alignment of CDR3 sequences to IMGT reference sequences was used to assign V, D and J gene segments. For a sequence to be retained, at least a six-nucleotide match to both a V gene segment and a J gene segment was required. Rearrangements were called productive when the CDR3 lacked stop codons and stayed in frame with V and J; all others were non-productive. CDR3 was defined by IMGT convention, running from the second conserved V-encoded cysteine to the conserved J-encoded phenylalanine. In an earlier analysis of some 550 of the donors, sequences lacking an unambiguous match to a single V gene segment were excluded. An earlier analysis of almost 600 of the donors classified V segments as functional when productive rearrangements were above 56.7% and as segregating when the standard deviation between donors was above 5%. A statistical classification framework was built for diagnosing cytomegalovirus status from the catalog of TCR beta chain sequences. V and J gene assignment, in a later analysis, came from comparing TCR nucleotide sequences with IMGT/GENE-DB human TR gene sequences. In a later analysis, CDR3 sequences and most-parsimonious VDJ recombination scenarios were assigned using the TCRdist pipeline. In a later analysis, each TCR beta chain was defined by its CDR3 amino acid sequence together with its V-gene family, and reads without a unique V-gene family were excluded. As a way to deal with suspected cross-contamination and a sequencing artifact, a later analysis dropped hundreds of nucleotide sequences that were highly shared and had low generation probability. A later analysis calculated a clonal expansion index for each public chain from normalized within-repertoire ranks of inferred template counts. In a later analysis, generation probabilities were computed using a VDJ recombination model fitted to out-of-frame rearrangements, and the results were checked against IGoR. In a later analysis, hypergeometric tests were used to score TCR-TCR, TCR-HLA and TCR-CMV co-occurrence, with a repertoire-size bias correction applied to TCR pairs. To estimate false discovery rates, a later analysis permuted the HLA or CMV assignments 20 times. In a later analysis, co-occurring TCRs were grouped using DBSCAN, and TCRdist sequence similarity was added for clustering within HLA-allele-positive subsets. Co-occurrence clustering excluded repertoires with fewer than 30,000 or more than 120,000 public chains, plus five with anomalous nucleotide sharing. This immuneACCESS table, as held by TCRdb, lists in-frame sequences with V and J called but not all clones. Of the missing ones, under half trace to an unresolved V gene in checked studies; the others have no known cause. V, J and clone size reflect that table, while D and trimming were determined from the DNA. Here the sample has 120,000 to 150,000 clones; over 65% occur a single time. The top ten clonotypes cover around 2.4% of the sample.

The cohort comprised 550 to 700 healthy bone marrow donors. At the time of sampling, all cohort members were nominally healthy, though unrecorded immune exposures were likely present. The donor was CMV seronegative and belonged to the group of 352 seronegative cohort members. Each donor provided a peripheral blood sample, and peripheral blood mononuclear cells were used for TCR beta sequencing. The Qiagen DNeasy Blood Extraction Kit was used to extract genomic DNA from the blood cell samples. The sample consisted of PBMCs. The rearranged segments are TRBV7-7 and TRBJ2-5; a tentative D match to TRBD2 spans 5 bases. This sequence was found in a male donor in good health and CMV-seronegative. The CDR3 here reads CASSLLSGETQYF. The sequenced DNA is TGTGCTAGCAGCTTATTATCGGGGGAGACCCAGTACTTC.